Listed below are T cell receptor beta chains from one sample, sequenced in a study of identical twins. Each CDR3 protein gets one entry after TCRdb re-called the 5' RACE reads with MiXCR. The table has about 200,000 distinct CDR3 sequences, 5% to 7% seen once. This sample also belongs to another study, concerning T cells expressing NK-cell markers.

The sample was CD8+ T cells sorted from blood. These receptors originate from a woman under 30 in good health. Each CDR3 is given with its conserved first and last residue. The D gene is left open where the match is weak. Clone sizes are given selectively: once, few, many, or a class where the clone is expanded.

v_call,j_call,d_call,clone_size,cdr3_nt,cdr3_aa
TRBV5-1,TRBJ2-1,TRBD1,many,TGCGCCAGCAGCTTTACCTACCGGGACAGCGCGTACAATGAGCAGTTCTTC,CASSFTYRDSAYNEQFF
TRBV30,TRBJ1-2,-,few,TGTGCCTGGAGTGTATCCCCATTTTTTGGCTACACCTTC,CAWSVSPFFGYTF
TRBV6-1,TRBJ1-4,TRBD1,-,TGTGCCAGCAGTGGACAGGGTTCAACTAATGAAAAACTGTTTTTT,CASSGQGSTNEKLFF
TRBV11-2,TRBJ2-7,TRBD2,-,TGTGCCAGCAGCTTACGACTAGCGGGAGTTAAAGACCACGAGCAGTACTTC,CASSLRLAGVKDHEQYF
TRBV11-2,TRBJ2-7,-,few,TGTGCCAGCAGCTTAGAACCGGAGGGGGCTCGAGAGCAGTACTTC,CASSLEPEGAREQYF
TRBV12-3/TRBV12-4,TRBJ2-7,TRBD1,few,TGTGCCAGCAGCAACCCAGGGGGCAAAGGCACCTACGAGCAGTACTTC,CASSNPGGKGTYEQYF
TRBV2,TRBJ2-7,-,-,TGTGCCAGCAGTGACGGACACTACTCCTACGAGCAGTACTTC,CASSDGHYSYEQYF
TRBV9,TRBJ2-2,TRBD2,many,TGTGCCAGCAGCGTTGTTTCTAGCGGGAGTCACGGGGAGCTGTTTTTT,CASSVVSSGSHGELFF
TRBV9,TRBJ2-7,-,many,TGTGCCAGCAGCGGTCCTAGCAACTACGAGCAGTACTTC,CASSGPSNYEQYF
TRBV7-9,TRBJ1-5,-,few,TGTGCCAGCAGTCGAGAGGGGGAAAAGCCCCAGCATTTT,CASSREGEKPQHF
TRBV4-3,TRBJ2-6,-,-,TGCGCCAGCAGCCAAAAGGGTCAGTCGATAGGGGTCAACGTCCTGACTTTC,CASSQKGQSIGVNVLTF
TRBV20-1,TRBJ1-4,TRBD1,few,TGCAGTGCTAGAGAACAGGGGGGCCTTAATGAAAAACTGTTTTTT,CSAREQGGLNEKLFF
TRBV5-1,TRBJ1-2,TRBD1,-,TGCGCCAGCAGCAAAAGCCCGGGACAGGCGGAGGGCTACACCTTC,CASSKSPGQAEGYTF
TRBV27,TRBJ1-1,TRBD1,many,TGTGCCAGCAGTCAGGGACAGGGGCCGAACACTGAAGCTTTCTTT,CASSQGQGPNTEAFF
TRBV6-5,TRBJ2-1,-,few,TGTGCCAGCAGTTACGCCTTAAACAATGAGCAGTTCTTC,CASSYALNNEQFF
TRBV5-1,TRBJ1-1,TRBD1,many,TGCGCCAGCAGCTTGTGGGGACCGACAGGGATCATCGCTGAAGCTTTCTTT,CASSLWGPTGIIAEAFF
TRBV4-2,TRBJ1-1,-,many,TGTGCCAGCAGCGTGGACAGAGATGAAGCTTTCTTT,CASSVDRDEAFF
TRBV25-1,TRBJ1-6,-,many,TGTGCCAGCAGTGAGGGAGGGGTGAATTCACCCCTCCACTTT,CASSEGGVNSPLHF
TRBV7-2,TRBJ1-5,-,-,TGTGCCAGCAGCTTTATAGATAGGAGCAATCAGCCCCAGCATTTT,CASSFIDRSNQPQHF
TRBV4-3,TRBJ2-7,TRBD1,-,TGCGCCAGCAGCCAAGGGGACAGGAGCTCCTACGAGCAGTACTTC,CASSQGDRSSYEQYF
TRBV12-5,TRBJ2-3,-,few,TGTGCTAGTGGTTTGTCGACACCCACAGATACGCAGTATTTT,CASGLSTPTDTQYF
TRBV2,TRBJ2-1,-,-,TGTGCCAGCACCCTGAGCCACCATTTCTTC,CASTLSHHFF
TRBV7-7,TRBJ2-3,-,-,TGTGCTAGCAGCTTAACCCCCGCTAGCACAGATACGCAGTATTTT,CASSLTPASTDTQYF
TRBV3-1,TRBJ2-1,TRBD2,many,TGTGCCAGCAGCCCCAGACTAGCGGGGGCCTACAATGAGCAGTTCTTC,CASSPRLAGAYNEQFF
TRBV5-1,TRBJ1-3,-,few,TGCGCCAGCAGCTTGGGCGAGGGGCTTTTGAACACCATATATTTT,CASSLGEGLLNTIYF
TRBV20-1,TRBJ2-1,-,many,TGCAGTGCTACCTTAATAGCGGAGAGCTCCTACAATGAGCAGTTCTTC,CSATLIAESSYNEQFF
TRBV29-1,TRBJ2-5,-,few,TGCAGCGTTGAAGCGGAGGTCGGAGAGACCCAGTACTTC,CSVEAEVGETQYF
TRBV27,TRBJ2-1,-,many,TGTGCCAGCAGTCCCTCCCCCGTGAGCTCCTACAATGAGCAGTTCTTC,CASSPSPVSSYNEQFF
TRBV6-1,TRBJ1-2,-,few,TGTGCCAGCAGTGAATCGGCAAACTATGGCTACACCTTC,CASSESANYGYTF
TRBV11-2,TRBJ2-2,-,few,TGTGCCAGCAGCTTAGTTAAGGGAACAGGGAACACCGGGGAGCTGTTTTTT,CASSLVKGTGNTGELFF
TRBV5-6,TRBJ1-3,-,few,TGTGCCAGCAGCTGGGGGACGGCGACCTCTGGAAACACCATATATTTT,CASSWGTATSGNTIYF
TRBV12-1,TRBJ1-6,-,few,TGTGCCAGCAGCCGCCCCCGAGATAACCCTACTGATTCACCCCTCCACTTT,CASSRPRDNPTDSPLHF
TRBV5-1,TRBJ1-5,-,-,TGCGCCAGCAGCTTGTTGGGCGATAGTCAGCCCCAGCATTTT,CASSLLGDSQPQHF
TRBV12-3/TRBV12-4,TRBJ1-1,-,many,TGTGCCAGCAAGTATCCGGTGGGTGAAGCTTTCTTT,CASKYPVGEAFF
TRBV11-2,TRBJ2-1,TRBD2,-,TGTGCCAGCAGCTTAGGGGGGGTACTAGCGGGAGAGGACAATGAGCAGTTCTTC,CASSLGGVLAGEDNEQFF
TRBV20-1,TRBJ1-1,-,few,TGCAGTGCCCAGATTGTCCGCGGGGGTCTGAACACTGAAGCTTTCTTT,CSAQIVRGGLNTEAFF
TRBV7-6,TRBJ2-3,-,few,TGTGCCAGCAACCCGCGGACCGAATTCCACACAGATACGCAGTATTTT,CASNPRTEFHTDTQYF
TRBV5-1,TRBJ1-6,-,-,TGCGCCAGCAGCTGGCTTCGAGTGGGGAATTCACCCCTCCACTTT,CASSWLRVGNSPLHF
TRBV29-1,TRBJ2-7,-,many,TGCAGCGTTGAAGAGTTCGGGGTTGGCGAGCAGTACTTC,CSVEEFGVGEQYF
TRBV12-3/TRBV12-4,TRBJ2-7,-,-,TGTGCCAGCAGTTTTCTGGGGAGCGGGTACGAGCAGTACTTC,CASSFLGSGYEQYF
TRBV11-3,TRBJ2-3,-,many,TGTGCCAGCAGCCCCCGGCAGTCATGGACCACAGATACGCAGTATTTT,CASSPRQSWTTDTQYF
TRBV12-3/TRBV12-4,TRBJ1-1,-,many,TGTGCCAGCAAGATTACAGGGAAGGGCACTGAAGCTTTCTTT,CASKITGKGTEAFF
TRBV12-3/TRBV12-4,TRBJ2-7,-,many,TGTGCCAGCAGCCCTGGGCAACCGTCGGACGAGCAGTACTTC,CASSPGQPSDEQYF
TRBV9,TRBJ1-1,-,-,TGTGCCAGCAGCGTAGGGGGCGGAATGAACACTGAAGCTTTCTTT,CASSVGGGMNTEAFF
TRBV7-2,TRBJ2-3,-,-,TGTGCCAGCAGCTCTGGGGGCTCCGCAGATACGCAGTATTTT,CASSSGGSADTQYF
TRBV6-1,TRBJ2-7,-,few,TGTGCCAGCAGTGAGGGCAGCTCCTACGAGCAGTACTTC,CASSEGSSYEQYF
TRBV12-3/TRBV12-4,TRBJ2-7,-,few,TGTGCCAGCTCGGGGAACTCCTACGAGCAGTACTTC,CASSGNSYEQYF
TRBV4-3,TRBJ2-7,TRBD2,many,TGCGCCAGCAGCCACCGACTTTTAGACCGGGGGGGTGAGCAGTACTTC,CASSHRLLDRGGEQYF
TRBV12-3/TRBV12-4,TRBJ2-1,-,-,TGTGCCAGCAGTTTATCCAGTTTTTTGGATGAGCAGTTCTTC,CASSLSSFLDEQFF